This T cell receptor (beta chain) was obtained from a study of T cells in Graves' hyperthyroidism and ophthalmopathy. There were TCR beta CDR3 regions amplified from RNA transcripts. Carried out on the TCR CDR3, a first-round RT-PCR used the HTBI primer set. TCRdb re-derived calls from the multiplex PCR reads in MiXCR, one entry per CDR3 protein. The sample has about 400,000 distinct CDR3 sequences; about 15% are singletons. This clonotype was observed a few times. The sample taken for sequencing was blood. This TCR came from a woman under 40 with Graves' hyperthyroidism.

CDR3 amino acids: CAGRTGSLNTEAFF. CDR3 bases: TGTGCCGGCAGGACAGGGTCTTTGAACACTGAAGCTTTCTTT. The rearrangement joins TRBV19 to TRBJ1-1, with 8 bases aligning to TRBD1. The CDR3 has 14 residues. Per the germline V gene, CDR1 is LNHDA and CDR2 is SQIVND (reference sequence). The V gene end was trimmed by 11 bases and the J gene end by 0 bases; junction bases not matched to a gene: 8.